This T cell receptor (beta chain) emerged from a study of prognosis after radiotherapy for stage I lung cancer. Looking at the study overall: Stage I non-small cell lung cancer patients, who were enrolled in Nanjing, China, joined the cohort between 2018 and 2019. Fourteen patients presented with newly diagnosed primary stage I lung tumors, and 4 or 5 carried oligometastatic NSCLC following surgical resection of the primary tumor.

V lost 3 bases to trimming and J lost 0 bases; unmatched junction nucleotides: 4. This CDR3 has 15 residues. CDR1 and CDR2 (germline): LNHDA, SQIVND (reference sequence). The study, taken as a whole, reports: Patients developing distant metastases showed lower Shannon entropy after stereotactic body radiation therapy.

As for this clonotype: The target antigen is unknown.

Amplification of the TCR beta CDR3 (from genomic DNA) was done by two-round multiplex PCR. Initially, in first-round PCR, primers specific to each TRBV and TRBJ gene were used. TCRdb used MiXCR to reprocess the multiplex PCR reads, holding one entry per CDR3 protein. This sample has tens of thousands of distinct CDR3 sequences; 43% occur once, and the top ten carry less than 40%. The starting material was PBMCs, obtained before or after stereotactic body radiation therapy (not recorded which). This receptor was obtained from a donor aged 50 or older with non-small cell lung cancer. The chain carries TRBV19 and TRBJ1-2; 7 nucleotides match TRBD1. The CDR3 loop reads CASSMTGIANYGYTF. Written as DNA, the CDR3 is TGTGCCAGTAGTATGACAGGGATTGCTAACTATGGCTACACCTTC.